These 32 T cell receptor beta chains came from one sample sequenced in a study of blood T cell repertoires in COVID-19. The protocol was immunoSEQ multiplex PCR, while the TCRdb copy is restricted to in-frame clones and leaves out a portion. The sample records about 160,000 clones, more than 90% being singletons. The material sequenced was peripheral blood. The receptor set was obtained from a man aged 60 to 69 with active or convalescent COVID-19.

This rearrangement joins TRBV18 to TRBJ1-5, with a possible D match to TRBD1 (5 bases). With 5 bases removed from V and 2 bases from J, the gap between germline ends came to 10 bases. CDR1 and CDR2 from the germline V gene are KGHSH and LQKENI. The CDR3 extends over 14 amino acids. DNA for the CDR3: TGTGCCAGCTCATTGGGGCGCGGCAATCAGCCCCAGCATTTT. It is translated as CASSLGRGNQPQHF.

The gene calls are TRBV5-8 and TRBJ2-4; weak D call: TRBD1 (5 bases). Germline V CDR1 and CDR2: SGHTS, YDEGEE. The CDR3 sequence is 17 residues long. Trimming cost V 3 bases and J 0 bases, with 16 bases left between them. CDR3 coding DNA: TGTGCCAGCAGCTCACAAATGACAGATCTAGCCAAAAACATTCAGTACTTC. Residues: CASSSQMTDLAKNIQYF. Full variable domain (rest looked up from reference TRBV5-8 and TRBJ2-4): EAGVTQSPTHLIKTRGQQATLRCSPISGHTSVYWYQQALGLGLQFLLWYDEGEERNRGNFPPRFSGRQFPNYSSELNVNALELEDSALYLCASSSQMTDLAKNIQYFGAGTRLSVL.

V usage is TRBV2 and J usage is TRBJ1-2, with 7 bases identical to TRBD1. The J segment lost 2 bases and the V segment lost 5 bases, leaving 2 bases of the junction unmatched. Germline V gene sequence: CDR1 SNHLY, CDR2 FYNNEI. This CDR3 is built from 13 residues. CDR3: CASSLTGNYGYTF. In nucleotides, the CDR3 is TGTGCCAGCAGTTTGACAGGGAACTATGGCTACACCTTC.

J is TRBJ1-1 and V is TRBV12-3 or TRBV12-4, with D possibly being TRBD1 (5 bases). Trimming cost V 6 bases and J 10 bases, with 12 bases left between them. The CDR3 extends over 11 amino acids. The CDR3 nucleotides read TGTGCCAGCAGCTCCCAAAGGGGAGCTTTCTTT. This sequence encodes CASSSQRGAFF.

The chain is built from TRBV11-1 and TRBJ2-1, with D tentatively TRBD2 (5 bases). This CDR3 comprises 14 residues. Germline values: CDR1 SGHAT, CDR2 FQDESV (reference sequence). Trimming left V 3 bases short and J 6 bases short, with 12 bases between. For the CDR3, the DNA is TGTGCCAGCAGCTTCGCCGGGAACCGCAATGAGCAGTTCTTC. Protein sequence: CASSFAGNRNEQFF.

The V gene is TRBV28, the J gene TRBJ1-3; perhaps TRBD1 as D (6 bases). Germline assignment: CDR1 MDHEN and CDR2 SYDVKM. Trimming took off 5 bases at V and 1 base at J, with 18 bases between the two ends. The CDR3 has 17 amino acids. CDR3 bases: TGTGCCAGCAGTCATTACGGACAGTCAAGATCTGGAAACACCATATATTTT. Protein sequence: CASSHYGQSRSGNTIYF.

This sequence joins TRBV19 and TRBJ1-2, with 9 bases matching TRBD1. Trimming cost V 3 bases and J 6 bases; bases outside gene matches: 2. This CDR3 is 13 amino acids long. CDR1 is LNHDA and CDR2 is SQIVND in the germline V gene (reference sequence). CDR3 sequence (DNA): TGTGCCAGTAGTATTGGGACAGGGAATGGCTACACCTTC. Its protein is CASSIGTGNGYTF.

Here the CDR3 DNA reads TGCGCCAGCAGCCAGGGCGGGAGGGTGAGCGAGCAGTACTTC. As protein: CASSQGGRVSEQYF. The chain joins TRBV5-1 to TRBJ2-7; 9 bases map to TRBD2. Unmatched junction bases numbered 8, after V lost 4 bases and J lost 6 bases. CDR3 length equals 14 residues. Germline loops: CDR1 SGHRS, CDR2 YFSETQ.

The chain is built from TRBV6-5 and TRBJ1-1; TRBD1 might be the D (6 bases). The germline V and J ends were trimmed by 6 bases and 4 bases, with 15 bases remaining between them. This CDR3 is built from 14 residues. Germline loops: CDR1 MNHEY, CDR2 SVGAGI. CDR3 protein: CASSLTGSRTEAFF. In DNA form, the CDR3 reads TGTGCCAGCAGCTTAACAGGGAGTCGCACTGAAGCTTTCTTT.

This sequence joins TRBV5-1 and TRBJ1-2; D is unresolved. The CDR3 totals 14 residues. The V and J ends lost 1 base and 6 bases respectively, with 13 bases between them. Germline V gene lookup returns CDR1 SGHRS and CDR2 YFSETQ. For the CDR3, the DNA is TGCGCCAGCAGCTTGACAGTCTCGAGGGATGGCTACACCTTC. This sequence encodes CASSLTVSRDGYTF.

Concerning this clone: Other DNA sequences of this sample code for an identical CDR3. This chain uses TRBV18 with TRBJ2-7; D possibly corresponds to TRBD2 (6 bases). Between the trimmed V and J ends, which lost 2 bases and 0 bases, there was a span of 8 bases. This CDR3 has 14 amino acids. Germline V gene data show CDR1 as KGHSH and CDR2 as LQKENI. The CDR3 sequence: CASSPGGSSYEQYF. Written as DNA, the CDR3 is TGTGCCAGCTCACCAGGGGGGAGCTCCTACGAGCAGTACTTC.

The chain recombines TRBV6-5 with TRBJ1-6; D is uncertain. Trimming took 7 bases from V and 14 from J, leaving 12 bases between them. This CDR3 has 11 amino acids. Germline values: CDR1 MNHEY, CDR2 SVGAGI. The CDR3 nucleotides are TGTGCCAGCAATGGAGGCTTGTCCCTCCACTTT. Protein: CASNGGLSLHF.

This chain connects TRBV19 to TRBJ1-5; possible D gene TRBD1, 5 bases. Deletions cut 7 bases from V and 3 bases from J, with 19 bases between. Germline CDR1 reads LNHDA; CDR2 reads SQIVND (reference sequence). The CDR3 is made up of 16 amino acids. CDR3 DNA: TGTGCCAGTACCCCCTGGGGGGGGTTGTCCAATCAGCCCCAGCATTTT. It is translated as CASTPWGGLSNQPQHF.

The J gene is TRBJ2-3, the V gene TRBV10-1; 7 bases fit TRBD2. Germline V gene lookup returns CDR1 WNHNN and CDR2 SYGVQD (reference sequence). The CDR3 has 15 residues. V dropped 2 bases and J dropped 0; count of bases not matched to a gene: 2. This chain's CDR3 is CASSEAGDSTDTQYF. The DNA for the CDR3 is TGCGCCAGCAGTGAGGCGGGGGATAGCACAGATACGCAGTATTTT.

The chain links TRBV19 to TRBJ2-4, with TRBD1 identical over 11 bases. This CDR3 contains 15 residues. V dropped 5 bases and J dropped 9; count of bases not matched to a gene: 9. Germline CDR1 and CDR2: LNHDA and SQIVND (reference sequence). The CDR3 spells CASSVGTGGSGIQYF. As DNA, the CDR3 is TGTGCCAGTAGTGTAGGGACAGGGGGTTCAGGCATTCAGTACTTC.

CDR3 residues: CASSEFYSGNTIYF. The DNA for the CDR3 is TGTGCCAGCAGTGAATTTTATTCTGGAAACACCATATATTTT. The chain has TRBV6-1 and TRBJ1-3; unclear D gene. The V gene's germline CDR1 is MNHNS and CDR2 SASEGT. The CDR3 runs 14 residues. V was trimmed by 2 bases and J by 1 base, leaving 6 bases between them.

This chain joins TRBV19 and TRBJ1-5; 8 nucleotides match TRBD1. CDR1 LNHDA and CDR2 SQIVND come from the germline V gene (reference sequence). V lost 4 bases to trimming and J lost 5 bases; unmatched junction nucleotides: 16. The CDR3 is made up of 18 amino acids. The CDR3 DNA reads TGTGCCAGTAGTACACGGACAGGGAGGGGATTGGGTTATCAGCCCCAGCATTTT. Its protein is CASSTRTGRGLGYQPQHF.

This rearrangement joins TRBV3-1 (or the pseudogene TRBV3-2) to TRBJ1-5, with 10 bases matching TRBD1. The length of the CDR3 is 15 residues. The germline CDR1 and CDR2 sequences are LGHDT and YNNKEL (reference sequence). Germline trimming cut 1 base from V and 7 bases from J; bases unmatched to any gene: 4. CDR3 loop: CASSQAGTGVQPQHF. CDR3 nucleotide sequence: TGTGCCAGCAGCCAAGCCGGGACAGGGGTCCAGCCCCAGCATTTT.

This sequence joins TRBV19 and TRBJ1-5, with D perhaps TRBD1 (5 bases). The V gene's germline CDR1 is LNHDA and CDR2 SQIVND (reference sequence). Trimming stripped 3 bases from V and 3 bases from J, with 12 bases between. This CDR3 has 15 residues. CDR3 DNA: TGTGCCAGTAGTATTAGGGGAGGTGCCAATCAGCCCCAGCATTTT. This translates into CASSIRGGANQPQHF.

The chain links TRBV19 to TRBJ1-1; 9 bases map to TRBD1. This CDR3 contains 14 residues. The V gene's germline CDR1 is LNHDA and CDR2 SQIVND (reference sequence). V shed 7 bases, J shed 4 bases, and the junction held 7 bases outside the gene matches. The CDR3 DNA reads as TGTGCCAGTACGTCAGACAGGGGGTTCACTGAAGCTTTCTTT. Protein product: CASTSDRGFTEAFF.

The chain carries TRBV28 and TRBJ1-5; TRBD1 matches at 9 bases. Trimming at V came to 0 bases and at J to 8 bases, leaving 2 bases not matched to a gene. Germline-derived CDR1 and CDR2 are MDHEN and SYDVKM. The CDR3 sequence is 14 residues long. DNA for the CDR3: TGTGCCAGCAGTTTATGGGACAGGGGAAAGCCCCAGCATTTT. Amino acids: CASSLWDRGKPQHF.

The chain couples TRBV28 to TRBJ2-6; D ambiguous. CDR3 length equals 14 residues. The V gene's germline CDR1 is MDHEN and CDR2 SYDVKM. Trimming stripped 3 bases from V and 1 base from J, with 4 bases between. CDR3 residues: CASSFRSGANVLTF. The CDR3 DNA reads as TGTGCCAGCAGTTTCCGTTCTGGGGCCAACGTCCTGACTTTC. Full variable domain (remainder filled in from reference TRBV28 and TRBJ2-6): DVKVTQSSRYLVKRTGEKVFLECVQDMDHENMFWYRQDPGLGLRLIYFSYDVKMKEKGDIPEGYSVSREKKERFSLILESASTNQTSMYLCASSFRSGANVLTFGAGSRLTVL.

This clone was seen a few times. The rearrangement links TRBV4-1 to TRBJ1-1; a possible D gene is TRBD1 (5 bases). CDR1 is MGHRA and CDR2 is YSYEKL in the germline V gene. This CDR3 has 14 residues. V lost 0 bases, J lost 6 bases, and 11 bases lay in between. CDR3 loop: CASSQDRAVAEAFF. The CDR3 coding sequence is TGCGCCAGCAGCCAAGACAGGGCCGTGGCTGAAGCTTTCTTT.

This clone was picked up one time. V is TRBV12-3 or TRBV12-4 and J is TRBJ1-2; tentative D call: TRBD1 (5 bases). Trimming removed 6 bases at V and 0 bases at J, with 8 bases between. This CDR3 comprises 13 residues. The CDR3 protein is CASRGLSNYGYTF. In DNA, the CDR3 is TGTGCCAGCAGGGGACTTTCTAACTATGGCTACACCTTC.

CDR3 nucleotides: TGTGCCAGCAGCCCGGACTTTAAGAACACCGGGGAGCTGTTTTTT. Translated, it gives CASSPDFKNTGELFF. This chain links TRBV7-2 with TRBJ2-2; weak D call: TRBD2 (5 bases). The CDR3 is made up of 15 amino acids. V was trimmed by 5 bases and J by 1 base, leaving 11 bases between them. Germline V gene lookup returns CDR1 SGHTA and CDR2 FQGNSA.

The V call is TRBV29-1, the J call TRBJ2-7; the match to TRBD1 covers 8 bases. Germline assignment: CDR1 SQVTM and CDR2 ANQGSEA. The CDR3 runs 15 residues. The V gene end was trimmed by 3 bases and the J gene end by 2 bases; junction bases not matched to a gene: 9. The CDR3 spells CSVEDRVGDTYEQYF. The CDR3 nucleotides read TGCAGCGTTGAGGACAGGGTGGGCGATACCTACGAGCAGTACTTC.

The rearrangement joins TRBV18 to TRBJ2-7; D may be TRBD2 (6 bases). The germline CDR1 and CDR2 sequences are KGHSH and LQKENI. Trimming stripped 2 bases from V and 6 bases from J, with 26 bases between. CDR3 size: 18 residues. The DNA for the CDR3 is TGTGCCAGCTCACCAGTCGCGGGCGGGGCCTTTCGCTTTACCGAGCAGTACTTC. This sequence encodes CASSPVAGGAFRFTEQYF.

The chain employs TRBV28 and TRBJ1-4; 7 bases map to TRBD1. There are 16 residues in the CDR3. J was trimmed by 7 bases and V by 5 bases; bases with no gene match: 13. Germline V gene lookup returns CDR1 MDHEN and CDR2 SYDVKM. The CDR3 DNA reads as TGTGCCAGCAGTATACCAAACAGGGGATTAAGTGAAAAACTGTTTTTT. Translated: CASSIPNRGLSEKLFF.

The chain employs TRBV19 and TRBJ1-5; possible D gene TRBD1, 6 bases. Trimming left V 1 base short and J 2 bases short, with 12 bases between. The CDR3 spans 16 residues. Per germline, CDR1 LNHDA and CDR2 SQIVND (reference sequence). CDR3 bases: TGTGCCAGTAGTATAGTCCAGGGGCTTCGCAATCAGCCCCAGCATTTT. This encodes CASSIVQGLRNQPQHF.

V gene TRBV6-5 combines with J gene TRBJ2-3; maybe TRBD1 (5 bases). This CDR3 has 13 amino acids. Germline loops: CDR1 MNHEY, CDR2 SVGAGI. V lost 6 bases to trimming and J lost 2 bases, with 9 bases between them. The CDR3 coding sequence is TGTGCCAGCAGGGGGCCCTCCACAGATACGCAGTATTTT. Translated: CASRGPSTDTQYF.

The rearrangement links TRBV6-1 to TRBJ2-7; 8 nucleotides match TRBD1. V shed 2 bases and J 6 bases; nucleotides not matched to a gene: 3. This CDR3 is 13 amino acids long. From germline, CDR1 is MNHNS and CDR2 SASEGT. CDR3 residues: CASSEYTGGEQYF. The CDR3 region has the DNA TGTGCCAGCAGTGAATATACAGGGGGCGAGCAGTACTTC.

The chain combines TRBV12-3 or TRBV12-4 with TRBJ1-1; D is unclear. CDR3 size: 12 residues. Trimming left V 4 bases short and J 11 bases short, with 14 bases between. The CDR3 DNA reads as TGTGCCAGCAGTTCAACCCTCCGGAGGGCTTTCTTT. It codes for CASSSTLRRAFF.